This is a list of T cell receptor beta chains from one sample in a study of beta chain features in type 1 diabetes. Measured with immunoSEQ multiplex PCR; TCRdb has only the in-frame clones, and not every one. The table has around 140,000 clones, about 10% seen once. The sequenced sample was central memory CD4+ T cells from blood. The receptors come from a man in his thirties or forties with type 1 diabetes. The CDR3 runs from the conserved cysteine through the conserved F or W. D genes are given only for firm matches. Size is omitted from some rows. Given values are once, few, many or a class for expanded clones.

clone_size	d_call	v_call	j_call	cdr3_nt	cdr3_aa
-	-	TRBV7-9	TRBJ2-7	TGTGCCAGCAGCTTAGAGGCCCACAGCTCCTACGAGCAGTACTTC	CASSLEAHSSYEQYF
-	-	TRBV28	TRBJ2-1	TGTGCCAGCCCCCGGGAACAGTTCTTC	CASPREQFF
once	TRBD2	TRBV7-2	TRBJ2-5	TGTGCCAGCAGTTATAGCGGGAGTCAAGAGACCCAGTACTTC	CASSYSGSQETQYF
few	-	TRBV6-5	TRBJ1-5	TGTGCCAGCAAAGGCGGGGGCGCAGGCAATCAGCCCCAGCATTTT	CASKGGGAGNQPQHF
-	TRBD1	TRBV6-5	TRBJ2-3	TGTGCCAGCAGGGAACAGGGGGCATCGACAGATACGCAGTATTTT	CASREQGASTDTQYF
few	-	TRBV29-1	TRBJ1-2	TGCAGCGTAACCCAGGGAGGTGGCTACACCTTC	CSVTQGGGYTF
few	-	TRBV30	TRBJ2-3	TGTGCCGGCGGCGGGGAGGCGGCAGATACGCAGTATTTT	CAGGGEAADTQYF
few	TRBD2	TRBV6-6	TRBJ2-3	TGTGCCAGCAGTTACATACACGGGGGGACAGATACGCAGTATTTT	CASSYIHGGTDTQYF
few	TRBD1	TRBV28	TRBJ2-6	TGTGCCAGCAGAGGACAGGGATCTGGGGCCAACGTCCTGACTTTC	CASRGQGSGANVLTF
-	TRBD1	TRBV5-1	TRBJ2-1	TGCGCCAGCAACCGACAGGGAGTTGAGCAGTTCTTC	CASNRQGVEQFF
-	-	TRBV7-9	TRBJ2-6	TGTGCCAGCAGCTTAACTCTAGGACTCCGCTCTGGGGCCAACGTCCTGACTTTC	CASSLTLGLRSGANVLTF
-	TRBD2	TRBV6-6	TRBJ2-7	TGTGCCAGCAGTCCAGGACTAGCATGGGAGCAGTACTTC	CASSPGLAWEQYF
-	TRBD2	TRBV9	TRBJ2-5	TGTGCCAGCAGCCCCCCTGGACTAGCGGGGGCTGAGACCCAGTACTTC	CASSPPGLAGAETQYF
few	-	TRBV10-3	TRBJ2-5	TGTGCCATCAGCCCTGGTGGCGGTGGCCAAGAGACCCAGTACTTC	CAISPGGGGQETQYF
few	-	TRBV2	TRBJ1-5	TGTGCCAGCAGTGGCGGGAGGGATCAGCCCCAGCATTTT	CASSGGRDQPQHF
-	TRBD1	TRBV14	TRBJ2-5	TGTGCCAGCAGCCCGTGGACAGGGACGGAGACCCAGTACTTC	CASSPWTGTETQYF
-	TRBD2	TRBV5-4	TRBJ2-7	TGTGCCAGCAGCTTGGGAAAAAGCGGGGACGAGCAGTACTTC	CASSLGKSGDEQYF